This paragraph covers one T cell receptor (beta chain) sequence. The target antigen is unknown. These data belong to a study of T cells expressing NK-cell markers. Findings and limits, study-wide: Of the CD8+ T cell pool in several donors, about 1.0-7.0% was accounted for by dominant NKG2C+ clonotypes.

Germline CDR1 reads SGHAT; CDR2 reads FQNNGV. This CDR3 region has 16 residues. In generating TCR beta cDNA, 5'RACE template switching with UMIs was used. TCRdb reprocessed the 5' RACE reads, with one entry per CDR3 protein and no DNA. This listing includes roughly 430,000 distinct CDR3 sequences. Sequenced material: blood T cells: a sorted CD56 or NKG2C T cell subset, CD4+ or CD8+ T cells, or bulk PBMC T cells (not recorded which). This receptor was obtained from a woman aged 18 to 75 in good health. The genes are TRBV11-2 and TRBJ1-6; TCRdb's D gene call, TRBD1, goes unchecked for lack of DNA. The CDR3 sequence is CASSLVVRGDNSPLHF. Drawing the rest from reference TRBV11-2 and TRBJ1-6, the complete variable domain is EAGVAQSPRYKIIEKRQSVAFWCNPISGHATLYWYQQILGQGPKLLIQFQNNGVVDDSQLPKDRFSAERLKGVDSTLKIQPAKLEDSAVYLCASSLVVRGDNSPLHFGNGTRLTVT.